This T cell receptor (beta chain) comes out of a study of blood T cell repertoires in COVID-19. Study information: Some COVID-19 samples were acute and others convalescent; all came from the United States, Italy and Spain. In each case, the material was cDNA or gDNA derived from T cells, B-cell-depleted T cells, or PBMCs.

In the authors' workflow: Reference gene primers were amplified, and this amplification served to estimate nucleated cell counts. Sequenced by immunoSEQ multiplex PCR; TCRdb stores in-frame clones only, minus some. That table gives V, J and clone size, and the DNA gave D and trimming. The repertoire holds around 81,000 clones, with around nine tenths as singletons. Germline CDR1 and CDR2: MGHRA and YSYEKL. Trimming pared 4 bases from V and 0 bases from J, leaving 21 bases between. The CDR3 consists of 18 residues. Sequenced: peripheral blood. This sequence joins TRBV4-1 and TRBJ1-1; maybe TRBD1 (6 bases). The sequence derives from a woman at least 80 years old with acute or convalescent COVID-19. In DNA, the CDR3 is TGCGCCAGCAGCCCAGCGACAGGTAGCTCTATTTTGAACACTGAAGCTTTCTTT. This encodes CASSPATGSSILNTEAFF.